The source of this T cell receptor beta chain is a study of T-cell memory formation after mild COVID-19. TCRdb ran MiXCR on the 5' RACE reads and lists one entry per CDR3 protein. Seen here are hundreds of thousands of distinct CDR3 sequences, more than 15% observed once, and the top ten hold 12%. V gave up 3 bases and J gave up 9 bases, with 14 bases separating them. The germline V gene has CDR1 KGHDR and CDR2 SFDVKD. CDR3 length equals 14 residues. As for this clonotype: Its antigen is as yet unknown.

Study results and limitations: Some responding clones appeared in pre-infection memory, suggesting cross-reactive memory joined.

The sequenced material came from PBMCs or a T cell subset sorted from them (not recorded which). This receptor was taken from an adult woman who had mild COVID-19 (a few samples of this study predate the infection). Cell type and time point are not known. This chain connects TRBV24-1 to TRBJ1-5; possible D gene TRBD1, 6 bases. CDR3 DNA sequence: TGTGCCACCAGTGATGCGGACAGCCCTCGGCCCCAGCATTTT. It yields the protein CATSDADSPRPQHF.